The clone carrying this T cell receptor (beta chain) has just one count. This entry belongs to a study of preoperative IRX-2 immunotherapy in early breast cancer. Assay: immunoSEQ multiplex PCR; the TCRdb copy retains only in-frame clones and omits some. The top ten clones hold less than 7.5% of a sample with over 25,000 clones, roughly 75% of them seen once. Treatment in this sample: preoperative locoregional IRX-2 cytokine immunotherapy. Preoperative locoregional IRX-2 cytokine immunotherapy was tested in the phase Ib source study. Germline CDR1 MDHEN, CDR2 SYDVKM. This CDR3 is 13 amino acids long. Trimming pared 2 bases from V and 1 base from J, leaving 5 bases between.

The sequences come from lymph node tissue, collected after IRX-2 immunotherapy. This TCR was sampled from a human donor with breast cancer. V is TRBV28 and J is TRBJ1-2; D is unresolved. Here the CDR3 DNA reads TGTGCCAGCAGTTTAACCGGTAACTATGGCTACACCTTC. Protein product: CASSLTGNYGYTF.